This T cell receptor beta chain was identified during a study of blood T cell repertoires in COVID-19. At the level of the study: From T cells, B-cell-depleted T cells, or PBMCs came the material, which was cDNA or gDNA.

Clones were read by immunoSEQ multiplex PCR, and TCRdb kept only the in-frame ones, dropping some. The sample yields about 56,000 clones, 80% to 90% seen once. The CDR3 spans 16 residues. V shed 3 bases, J shed 0 bases, and the junction held 8 bases outside the gene matches. Germline CDR1 reads KGHSH; CDR2 reads LQKENI. Material for sequencing was peripheral blood. This TCR derives from a woman aged 60-75 years with COVID-19, enrolled during active disease. V gene TRBV18 combines with J gene TRBJ2-7, with 7 bases fitting TRBD1. This chain's CDR3 is CASSPFGTESSYEQYF. DNA of the CDR3: TGTGCCAGCTCACCGTTCGGGACAGAAAGCTCCTACGAGCAGTACTTC.